Sequencing of this T cell receptor beta chain was carried out in a study of human T cells and chemical hapten exposure. General study findings and limits: Patch test score tracked positively with PT1 expanded TCR counts. Expanded TCR sets contained significantly more large CDR3 similarity clusters than controls.

This CDR3 comprises 17 residues. V was pared by 6 bases and J by 0 bases, with 18 bases between. Germline CDR1 and CDR2: MDHEN and SYDVKM. Time point described: pre-sensitization, week 0. The treatment: therapeutic diphenylcyclopropenone sensitization with weekly scalp DPC. In its sample, this clonotype was seen a few times. As yet, its antigen is unknown. Original processing methods: Approximately 100,000 TCRs per sample was the median, with a range of about 20,000 to 690,600. One entry per CDR3 protein results from TCRdb running MiXCR on the RACE reads. TCRdb's processing, not the study's, gives the V and J calls here. Of about 300,000 distinct CDR3 sequences detected, about 5.4% appear once; the ten largest clones hold approximately 8.2%.

Sample: whole blood, taken in connection with sensitization to the hapten diphenylcyclopropenone (DPC). The sequence was obtained from a woman aged 18-30 years with alopecia areata. Some clones in this sample may be carry-over from other donors' samples. The J gene is TRBJ2-4, the V gene TRBV28; possibly TRBD1 or TRBD2 for D (6 bases each). The CDR3 nucleotides read TGTGCCAGCAGGACTTGGGAAGGGGGACTAGCCAAAAACATTCAGTACTTC. It yields the protein CASRTWEGGLAKNIQYF.